This T cell receptor beta chain appears in the sequencing data of a study of early T cells in non-severe SARS-CoV-2 infection. The CDR3 has 14 amino acids. The germline V and J ends were trimmed by 1 base and 5 bases, with 14 bases remaining between them. Germline CDR1 reads DFQATT; CDR2 reads SNEGSKA (reference sequence). In this sample, this clonotype turned up many times. TCRdb reanalysed the 5' RACE reads using MiXCR and keeps one entry per CDR3 protein. Of 30,000 to 35,000 distinct CDR3 sequences detected, 5.7% appear once; the ten largest clones hold roughly 5.7%. The V gene is TRBV20-1, the J gene TRBJ1-1, with a possible D match to TRBD1 (6 bases). This TCR was sampled from an adult who was a healthcare worker with PCR-confirmed SARS-CoV-2 infection or an uninfected control (not recorded which). The material sequenced was whole blood. The CDR3 reads CSARVRTGRTEAFF. The CDR3 DNA reads as TGCAGTGCTAGAGTTCGCACAGGGCGTACTGAAGCTTTCTTT.